What follows are 18 T cell receptor beta chains derived from one specimen sequenced in a study of blood T cell repertoires in COVID-19. Some clones are missing from TCRdb's copy, which holds only in-frame ones; the method was immunoSEQ multiplex PCR. The sample includes about 210,000 clones, under 90% of them seen just once. Sequenced sample: peripheral blood. Receptor source: a woman between 40 and 50 years old with active or convalescent COVID-19.

V is TRBV5-1 and J is TRBJ2-1; 8 nucleotides align to TRBD1. CDR1 and CDR2 from the germline V gene are SGHRS and YFSETQ. The junction had 5 bases not matched to a gene; V was cut back by 0 bases and J by 6 bases. The CDR3 has 15 residues. The CDR3 DNA reads TGCGCCAGCAGCTTGGGCCAGGGGGCAATCAATGAGCAGTTCTTC. This gives the protein CASSLGQGAINEQFF.

The chain employs TRBV7-9 and TRBJ1-2; no clear D. Per the germline V gene, CDR1 is SEHNR and CDR2 is FQNEAQ (reference sequence). The CDR3 is 14 amino acids. Trimming removed 4 bases from V and 2 bases from J, with 11 bases in between. The CDR3 is CASSYGGQNYGYTF. CDR3 bases: TGTGCCAGCAGCTACGGCGGGCAGAACTATGGCTACACCTTC.

This rearrangement joins TRBV5-7 to TRBJ1-2; 7 nucleotides line up with TRBD1. TRBV5-7 has ORF status, its function being uncertain. The CDR3 consists of 16 residues. The J segment lost 2 bases and the V segment lost 4 bases, leaving 11 bases of the junction unmatched. CDR3 sequence reads: CASSLKLRGKNYGYTF. The DNA for the CDR3 is TGTGCCAGCAGCCTAAAGCTCAGGGGGAAAAACTATGGCTACACCTTC.

This chain links TRBV10-3 with TRBJ2-1; D might be TRBD2 (5 bases). Germline CDR1 and CDR2: ENHRY and SYGVKD. The germline V and J ends were trimmed by 2 bases and 0 bases, with 8 bases remaining between them. The CDR3 extends over 15 amino acids. This chain's CDR3 is CAISEGLISYNEQFF. In nucleotides, the CDR3 is TGTGCCATCAGTGAGGGACTGATCTCCTACAATGAGCAGTTCTTC.

This rearrangement joins TRBV12-3 or TRBV12-4 to TRBJ1-5; possibly TRBD1 for D (6 bases). The CDR3 contains 13 residues. V lost 3 bases and J 9 bases, leaving 12 bases between the germline ends. For the CDR3, the DNA is TGTGCCAGCAGTTTGCGGACAGCCGGGCCCCAGCATTTT. Amino acid sequence: CASSLRTAGPQHF.

This chain joins TRBV6-6 and TRBJ1-1; a possible D gene is TRBD1 (6 bases). The V end lost 0 bases, the J end lost 3 bases, and 11 bases lay between the germline ends. This CDR3 is built from 15 residues. The germline gives CDR1 MNHNY, CDR2 SVGAGI (reference sequence). The CDR3 spells CASSYSLPGDTEAFF. CDR3 DNA sequence: TGTGCCAGCAGTTACTCCTTGCCAGGGGACACTGAAGCTTTCTTT.

This chain joins TRBV7-2 and TRBJ2-2; 8 bases agree with TRBD2. Looked up from germline, CDR1 is SGHTA and CDR2 is FQGNSA. This CDR3 contains 16 residues. With 7 bases clipped from V and 5 bases from J, the junction kept 12 bases outside the gene matches. In DNA, the CDR3 is TGTGCCAGCACTCTTTCGCGGGGGGTGATAACCGGGGAGCTGTTTTTT. It is translated as CASTLSRGVITGELFF. Using reference TRBV7-2 and TRBJ2-2 for the parts outside the CDR3, the full variable domain is GAGVSQSPSNKVTEKGKDVELRCDPISGHTALYWYRQSLGQGLEFLIYFQGNSAPDKSGLPSDRFSAERTGGSVSTLTIQRTQQEDSAVYLCASTLSRGVITGELFFGEGSRLTVL.

The chain carries TRBV19 and TRBJ2-7; TRBD1 matches 8 bases. CDR1 is LNHDA, CDR2 SQIVND, per germline (reference sequence). This CDR3 is 15 amino acids long. Losses at the gene ends were 4 bases for V and 2 bases for J; bases not matched to a gene: 7. In DNA form, the CDR3 reads TGTGCCAGTAGTAGGATGGGACAGGTTGCCTACGAGCAGTACTTC. Translated: CASSRMGQVAYEQYF.

This clone turned up a few times. The genes are TRBV15 and TRBJ1-5; TRBD1 agrees at 7 bases. CDR1 is LNHNV and CDR2 is YYDKDF in the germline V gene (reference sequence). This CDR3 has 15 residues. V lost 0 bases, J lost 3 bases, and 2 bases stayed unmatched. This CDR3 is CATSREGGPNQPQHF. CDR3 bases: TGTGCCACCAGCAGAGAAGGGGGCCCCAATCAGCCCCAGCATTTT.

This chain uses TRBV11-3 with TRBJ2-3; 10 positions match TRBD1. J gave up 2 bases and V 5 bases, and 7 bases lay outside the gene matches. Germline loops: CDR1 SGHNT, CDR2 YENEEA. This CDR3 is built from 16 residues. The CDR3 is CASSPGTGAFTDTQYF. DNA for the CDR3: TGTGCCAGCAGCCCCGGGACAGGGGCGTTCACAGATACGCAGTATTTT.

The table lists this clone with a few counts. The chain combines TRBV5-4 with TRBJ2-5, with 8 bases identical to TRBD2. Germline V lookup: CDR1 SGHNT, CDR2 YYREEE (reference sequence). The CDR3 spans 14 residues. Unmatched junction bases numbered 2, after V lost 4 bases and J lost 0 bases. The CDR3 DNA reads TGTGCCAGCAGCCCGGGGGGGTACCAAGAGACCCAGTACTTC. Protein: CASSPGGYQETQYF.

The genes are TRBV6-2 or TRBV6-3 and TRBJ1-2; D possibly corresponds to TRBD1 (5 bases). V lost 5 bases to trimming and J lost 3 bases, with 22 bases between them. The germline V gene encodes CDR1 MNHEY and CDR2 SVGEGT. CDR3 length: 17 residues. In DNA, the CDR3 is TGTGCCAGCAGTAGCCAGGGCGCGTCAGACGTTGACTATGGCTACACCTTC. This translates into CASSSQGASDVDYGYTF.

The chain has TRBV4-1 and TRBJ1-6; D not certain. With 0 bases removed from V and 1 base from J, the gap between germline ends came to 19 bases. Germline assignment: CDR1 MGHRA and CDR2 YSYEKL. This CDR3 is built from 20 residues. CDR3 in amino acids: CASSQEFAAVQGSYNSPLHF. The CDR3 DNA is TGCGCCAGCAGCCAAGAATTTGCGGCAGTGCAAGGATCCTATAATTCACCCCTCCACTTT.

This chain joins TRBV5-6 and TRBJ1-6; D is perhaps TRBD1 (5 bases). The CDR3 loop spans 16 amino acids. The V end was cut by 4 bases, the J end by 1 base, with 12 bases between. Germline values: CDR1 SGHDT, CDR2 YYEEEE. Written as DNA, the CDR3 is TGTGCCAGCAGCGGGTGGGGGGAGTCCTATAATTCACCCCTCCACTTT. Translation: CASSGWGESYNSPLHF.

The chain has TRBV4-1 and TRBJ1-2, with TRBD1 identical over 9 bases. Germline V lookup: CDR1 MGHRA, CDR2 YSYEKL. V shed 0 bases and J 12 bases; nucleotides not matched to a gene: 8. The CDR3 consists of 14 residues. CDR3 sequence: CASSQDRGTGFDTF. The CDR3 DNA sequence: TGCGCCAGCAGCCAAGATCGTGGGACAGGGTTCGACACCTTC.

This rearrangement joins TRBV5-1 to TRBJ1-2; D may be TRBD1 (5 bases). This CDR3 is built from 15 residues. The germline gives CDR1 SGHRS, CDR2 YFSETQ. V was cut by 0 bases and J by 0 bases, with 9 bases left in between. The CDR3 spells CASSLGQRPNYGYTF. The CDR3 region has the DNA TGCGCCAGCAGCTTGGGACAGAGACCTAACTATGGCTACACCTTC.

This clone has a handful of counts. The CDR3 DNA reads as TGTGCCAGCAGTTCCCGGGACACGTCGGGGGGCTATGGCTACACCTTC. Translating it yields CASSSRDTSGGYGYTF. J is TRBJ1-2 and V is TRBV28; D is possibly TRBD1 (6 bases). This CDR3 is built from 16 residues. Deletions cut 4 bases from V and 4 bases from J, with 19 bases between. Per germline, CDR1 MDHEN and CDR2 SYDVKM.

The J gene is TRBJ2-4, the V gene TRBV24-1; 8 nucleotides match TRBD2. The J segment lost 3 bases and the V segment lost 4 bases, leaving 4 bases of the junction unmatched. The CDR3 covers 15 residues. CDR1 is KGHDR, CDR2 SFDVKD, per germline. In DNA, the CDR3 is TGTGCCACCAGTGAGGTAGCGGGAAACAAAAACATTCAGTACTTC. The encoded protein is CATSEVAGNKNIQYF.